These 12 T cell receptor beta chains originate from one sample sequenced in a study of shared clonotypes between healthy human individuals. Selected positively for CCR7 and CD45RO-negative, naive CD8 cells excluded terminally differentiated effector memory CD45RA+ cells. Only in-frame clones appear in the TCRdb table, and some are missing; sequencing was by immunoSEQ multiplex PCR. This repertoire shows roughly 2,000,000 clones, about 95% found once; its top ten account for approximately 1%. Source material: naive CD8+ T cells sorted from blood. The receptors derive from a man aged 18 to 35 in good health.

The gene calls are TRBV11-2 and TRBJ2-7; a weak D match, TRBD2 (6 bases). Germline V CDR1 and CDR2: SGHAT, FQNNGV. This CDR3 spans 15 amino acids. Trimming left V 1 base short and J 2 bases short, with 12 bases between. The CDR3 DNA is TGTGCCAGCAGCTTAGGCCCTAGCGAAGCCTACGAGCAGTACTTC. This codes for CASSLGPSEAYEQYF. The variable domain in full, completed from reference TRBV11-2 and TRBJ2-7, reads EAGVAQSPRYKIIEKRQSVAFWCNPISGHATLYWYQQILGQGPKLLIQFQNNGVVDDSQLPKDRFSAERLKGVDSTLKIQPAKLEDSAVYLCASSLGPSEAYEQYFGPGTRLTVT.

This sequence joins TRBV10-2 and TRBJ2-7, with a weak D call TRBD2 (6 bases). CDR1 is WSHSY and CDR2 is SAAADI in the germline V gene. V was pared by 10 bases and J by 1 base, with 11 bases between. The CDR3 has 12 amino acids. CDR3 DNA sequence: TGCGCCACCTCCAGCGGGTCCTACGAGCAGTACTTC. This gives the protein CATSSGSYEQYF.

The rearrangement uses TRBV28 and TRBJ1-5; D possibly corresponds to TRBD1 (5 bases). The CDR3 runs to 15 residues. Trimming took off 6 bases at V and 1 base at J, with 13 bases between the two ends. Looked up from germline, CDR1 is MDHEN and CDR2 is SYDVKM. The CDR3 coding sequence is TGTGCCAGCAGGGGGCAGGGACTCAGCAATCAGCCCCAGCATTTT. Translating gives CASRGQGLSNQPQHF.

This chain uses TRBV7-9 with TRBJ2-1; 10 bases are a match to TRBD2. The length of the CDR3 is 15 residues. V trimming: 5 bases; J trimming: 4 bases; junction bases outside the gene matches: 5. Germline CDR1 reads SEHNR; CDR2 reads FQNEAQ (reference sequence). The CDR3 region has the DNA TGTGCCAGCAGCCACGGGACTAGCGATTACAATGAGCAGTTCTTC. Translated, it gives CASSHGTSDYNEQFF.

This clone was recorded only once. The chain is built from TRBV11-2 and TRBJ2-7; TRBD1 matches 8 bases. Germline assignment: CDR1 SGHAT and CDR2 FQNNGV. Losses at the gene ends were 2 bases for V and 5 bases for J; bases not matched to a gene: 5. This CDR3 has 14 amino acids. The CDR3 sequence is CASSLQGASDEQYF. CDR3 DNA sequence: TGTGCCAGCAGCTTACAGGGGGCATCGGACGAGCAGTACTTC. Drawing the rest from reference TRBV11-2 and TRBJ2-7, the complete variable domain is EAGVAQSPRYKIIEKRQSVAFWCNPISGHATLYWYQQILGQGPKLLIQFQNNGVVDDSQLPKDRFSAERLKGVDSTLKIQPAKLEDSAVYLCASSLQGASDEQYFGPGTRLTVT.

The rearrangement joins TRBV6-1 to TRBJ2-3, with D maybe TRBD2 (7 bases). Germline assignment: CDR1 MNHNS and CDR2 SASEGT. The CDR3 spans 15 residues. V was trimmed by 2 bases and J by 6 bases, leaving 15 bases between them. CDR3 coding DNA: TGTGCCAGCAGTGAACGGGGGGCCTCGGGCGATACGCAGTATTTT. It is translated as CASSERGASGDTQYF.

A note on this clone: The same CDR3 also results from other DNA sequences found in this sample. This chain links TRBV7-9 with TRBJ2-7, with D possibly TRBD2 on 5 matching bases. Trimming took off 3 bases at V and 2 bases at J, with 8 bases between the two ends. The CDR3 extends over 13 amino acids. Germline V lookup: CDR1 SEHNR, CDR2 FQNEAQ (reference sequence). The CDR3 DNA reads as TGTGCCAGCAGCTTCTCGGGGACCTACGAGCAGTACTTC. Protein: CASSFSGTYEQYF.

J is TRBJ1-6 and V is TRBV28; 9 bases line up with TRBD1. V lost 5 bases and J lost 7; bases outside the gene matches: 6. CDR3 length equals 15 residues. Germline values: CDR1 MDHEN, CDR2 SYDVKM. CDR3 coding DNA: TGTGCCAGCAGTCTTACAGGGGGCCCGAATTCACCCCTCCACTTT. It is translated as CASSLTGGPNSPLHF. Looking up the rest from reference TRBV28 and TRBJ1-6 gives the full variable domain: DVKVTQSSRYLVKRTGEKVFLECVQDMDHENMFWYRQDPGLGLRLIYFSYDVKMKEKGDIPEGYSVSREKKERFSLILESASTNQTSMYLCASSLTGGPNSPLHFGNGTRLTVT.

This clone occurred a few times. The chain joins TRBV25-1 to TRBJ2-2, with TRBD1 matching over 9 bases. Germline V gene data show CDR1 as MGHDK and CDR2 as SYGVNS. The trim removed 8 bases at V and 7 bases at J, leaving 8 bases unmatched. The CDR3 length is 14 residues. Written as DNA, the CDR3 is TGTGCCAGCGGCGGGACAGGGTTCGGCGGGGAGCTGTTTTTT. Amino acid sequence: CASGGTGFGGELFF.

V and J are TRBV6-1 and TRBJ2-7, with TRBD2 matching 10 bases. The CDR3 spans 15 residues. The V segment lost 4 bases and the J segment 3 bases; nucleotides outside the gene matches: 6. Germline V CDR1 and CDR2: MNHNS, SASEGT. Written as DNA, the CDR3 is TGTGCCAGCAGTGCAGGGGCTAGCGGGGGCTACGAGCAGTACTTC. This sequence encodes CASSAGASGGYEQYF.

This clone was seen a few times. The chain couples TRBV5-5 to TRBJ1-4, with TRBD1 matching over 11 bases. V was clipped by 4 bases and J by 7 bases; unmatched bases: 3. This CDR3 spans 14 amino acids. Germline V CDR1 and CDR2: SGHKS, YYEKEE (reference sequence). CDR3 DNA: TGTGCCAGCAGCCCTGGACAGGGGGCTGAAAAACTGTTTTTT. Its translation is CASSPGQGAEKLFF.

The chain links TRBV5-6 to TRBJ2-7, with D possibly being TRBD2 (5 bases). The CDR3 is 14 amino acids. CDR1 and CDR2 from the germline V gene are SGHDT and YYEEEE. The V and J ends lost 2 bases and 5 bases respectively, with 14 bases between them. The CDR3 sequence is CASSFSGNIDEQYF. CDR3 nucleotide sequence: TGTGCCAGCAGCTTCTCGGGGAATATTGACGAGCAGTACTTC. Combining the CDR3 with reference TRBV5-6 and TRBJ2-7 gives the whole variable domain DAGVTQSPTHLIKTRGQQVTLRCSPKSGHDTVSWYQQALGQGPQFIFQYYEEEERQRGNFPDRFSGHQFPNYSSELNVNALLLGDSALYLCASSFSGNIDEQYFGPGTRLTVT.